Shown below are 30 T cell receptor beta chains from a single sample sequenced in a study of T cells in Graves' hyperthyroidism and ophthalmopathy. Regions amplified from RNA transcripts were the TCR beta CDR3 regions. HTBI primers drove first-round RT-PCR of the TCR CDR3. One entry per CDR3 protein results from TCRdb running MiXCR on the multiplex PCR reads. The sample holds about 580,000 distinct CDR3 sequences, 40% to 55% seen once. The sample consisted of peripheral blood or thyroid tissue (not recorded which). These receptors were obtained from a woman in her late teens or twenties with Graves' hyperthyroidism.

V gene TRBV9 combines with J gene TRBJ1-1; D is ambiguous. Germline assignment: CDR1 SGDLS and CDR2 YYNGEE. Trimming took off 0 bases at V and 12 bases at J, with 9 bases between the two ends. The CDR3 has 11 residues. The DNA of the CDR3 is TGTGCCAGCAGCGTAGGGCGGGTATCTTTCTTT. Encoded protein: CASSVGRVSFF.

Comments on this clonotype: The CDR3 does not end in the conserved phenylalanine or tryptophan, so this is likely a read error. The DNA is left out, because the CDR3 cannot be placed on it with certainty; the CDR3 is given as TCRdb lists it. This chain uses TRBV7-6 with TRBJ2-5; the table names TRBD1, a call not compared with the DNA. The CDR3 is 10 amino acids in total, end residues counted. The germline V gene encodes CDR1 SGHVS and CDR2 FNYEAQ. The chain's CDR3 is CASSLFGQGV.

This clonotype was recorded at least ten times. The genes are TRBV7-2 and TRBJ2-5; 11 bases are shared with TRBD1. This CDR3 is 13 amino acids long. The germline CDR1 and CDR2 sequences are SGHTA and FQGNSA. The V gene end was trimmed by 4 bases and the J gene end by 6 bases; junction bases not matched to a gene: 1. The CDR3 region has the DNA TGTGCCAGCAGCTCGGACAGGGGGCAGACCCAGTACTTC. It is translated as CASSSDRGQTQYF.

This rearrangement joins TRBV29-1 to TRBJ2-3; perhaps TRBD1 as D (6 bases). Trimming took off 6 bases at V and 2 bases at J, with 15 bases between the two ends. Germline CDR1 SQVTM, CDR2 ANQGSEA. This CDR3 is 14 amino acids long. CDR3 coding DNA: TGCAGCGTAGATGACAGGCACACCACAGATACGCAGTATTTT. Encoded protein: CSVDDRHTTDTQYF.

V gene TRBV2 combines with J gene TRBJ2-7; 7 bases are a match to TRBD2. Looked up from germline, CDR1 is SNHLY and CDR2 is FYNNEI. Trimming at V came to 7 bases and at J to 10 bases, leaving 13 bases not matched to a gene. This CDR3 is 13 amino acids long. CDR3 coding DNA: TGTGCCAGCACCCCCGGGACTACCCACACTCAGTACTTC. This encodes CASTPGTTHTQYF.

Many counts were recorded for this clonotype. This chain connects TRBV19 to TRBJ1-2, with unresolved D. This CDR3 is built from 15 residues. The V gene lost 5 bases and the J gene lost 7 bases, with 20 bases spanning the gap. Germline V gene sequence: CDR1 LNHDA, CDR2 SQIVND (reference sequence). CDR3 sequence reads: CASSPRTGGYGGYTF. For the CDR3, the DNA is TGTGCCAGTAGTCCCAGGACGGGCGGTTATGGTGGCTACACCTTC.

The chain uses TRBV20-1 and TRBJ1-5; 9 nucleotides line up with TRBD1. Germline lookup yields CDR1 DFQATT and CDR2 SNEGSKA (reference sequence). The CDR3 length is 15 residues. The trim removed 1 base at V and 4 bases at J, leaving 5 bases unmatched. The CDR3 protein is CSARVRDRANQPQHF. The CDR3, as DNA: TGCAGTGCTAGAGTCAGGGACAGGGCGAATCAGCCCCAGCATTTT.

Worth noting for this clonotype: This may arise from a read error, as a much more abundant clone is one base away. The gene calls are TRBV6-1 and TRBJ1-2, with 7 bases aligning to TRBD1. The CDR3 length is 14 residues. Trimming removed 4 bases from V and 4 bases from J; junction bases left unmatched: 6. Germline CDR1 reads MNHNS; CDR2 reads SASEGT. CDR3 coding DNA: TGTGCCAGCAGTGGAGCGGGGGACAGCTATGGCTACACCTTC. Encoded protein: CASSGAGDSYGYTF.

In its sample, this clonotype was seen a few times. The chain uses TRBV5-1 and TRBJ1-1, with D possibly TRBD1 on 5 matching bases. The germline gives CDR1 SGHRS, CDR2 YFSETQ. There are 14 residues in the CDR3. The V end was cut by 2 bases, the J end by 4 bases, with 12 bases between. The DNA for the CDR3 is TGCGCCAGCAGCTTCGGGCAGGGCGGCACTGAAGCTTTCTTT. This sequence encodes CASSFGQGGTEAFF.

About this clonotype: This may be a read error, as it is one base from a much larger clone. V and J are TRBV7-9 and TRBJ2-7; D possibly corresponds to TRBD2 (5 bases). This CDR3 is built from 15 residues. CDR1 and CDR2 from the germline V gene are SEHNR and FQNEAQ (reference sequence). Trimming took off 5 bases at V and 1 base at J, with 15 bases between the two ends. Here the CDR3 DNA reads TGTGCCAGCAGCCCCGCCGCGAGACTATCCTACGAGCAGTACTTC. Encoded protein: CASSPAARLSYEQYF.

This clonotype has just one count. The rearrangement uses TRBV20-1 and TRBJ2-7; tentatively, D is TRBD1 or TRBD2 (5 bases each). The DNA end is more similar to TRBJ2-1, so the J call may be wrong. Looked up from germline, CDR1 is DFQATT and CDR2 is SNEGSKA (reference sequence). The CDR3 is made up of 14 amino acids. The CDR3 loop reads CSASRDPNYNEQFF. The CDR3 region has the DNA TGCAGTGCTAGCCGGGACCCTAACTACAATGAGCAGTTCTTC.

This clonotype was seen once. This chain connects TRBV20-1 to TRBJ1-6; unclear D gene. CDR1 and CDR2 (germline): DFQATT, SNEGSKA (reference sequence). This CDR3 spans 15 amino acids. V lost 6 bases, J lost 13 bases, and 25 bases lay in between. The CDR3 loop reads CSAPAPGGWYQPLHF. CDR3 bases: TGCAGTGCCCCTGCTCCGGGTGGTTGGTATCAGCCCCTCCACTTT.

This clonotype appeared once. The J gene is TRBJ2-7, the V gene TRBV10-3; no clear D gene. CDR3 size: 13 residues. Trimming cost V 10 bases and J 0 bases, with 13 bases left between them. The V gene's germline CDR1 is ENHRY and CDR2 SYGVKD. The CDR3 is CASNEPDSYEQYF. The CDR3 coding sequence is TGTGCCAGCAATGAGCCTGACTCCTACGAGCAGTACTTC.

V and J are TRBV11-2 and TRBJ2-5; 14 nucleotides align to TRBD2. Trimming removed 2 bases from V and 5 bases from J; junction bases left unmatched: 7. The CDR3 is made up of 17 amino acids. In germline, CDR1 is SGHAT, CDR2 FQNNGV. Here the CDR3 reads CASSLSGTSGSRETQYF. The CDR3 DNA sequence: TGTGCCAGCAGCTTATCCGGGACTAGCGGGAGCAGGGAGACCCAGTACTTC.

On this clonotype: The junction and the germline gene differ at one end; a read error may be behind it. The chain joins TRBV19 to TRBJ1-5; no reliable D call. Germline V gene lookup returns CDR1 LNHDA and CDR2 SQIVND (reference sequence). The CDR3 runs to 10 residues. The CDR3 region has the DNA TGTGCCAGTAGCTATCAGCCCCAGCATTTT. Its protein product is CASSYQPQHF.

This clonotype has a count of ten or more. The gene calls are TRBV20-1 and TRBJ2-7; 7 bases are shared with TRBD2. Germline CDR1 DFQATT, CDR2 SNEGSKA (reference sequence). This CDR3 has 15 amino acids. With 1 base clipped from V and 3 bases from J, the junction kept 9 bases outside the gene matches. The CDR3 sequence is CSARGRGSSIYEQYF. The CDR3 region has the DNA TGCAGTGCTAGAGGGCGGGGGTCTAGTATCTACGAGCAGTACTTC.

This clonotype was counted at least ten times. This chain connects TRBV12-5 to TRBJ1-5, with no clear D. CDR3 length: 10 residues. With 4 bases removed from V and 5 bases from J, the gap between germline ends came to 0 bases. The germline CDR1 and CDR2 sequences are LGHNT and FRNRAP. The CDR3 region has the DNA TGTGCTAGTGGTTATCAGCCCCAGCATTTT. Translated, it gives CASGYQPQHF.

The sample holds a few counts of this clonotype. The chain combines TRBV13 with TRBJ2-7, with 12 bases identical to TRBD1. From germline, CDR1 is PRHDT and CDR2 FYEKMQ (reference sequence). Trimming at V came to 5 bases and at J to 4 bases, leaving 9 bases not matched to a gene. The length of the CDR3 is 16 residues. CDR3 nucleotide sequence: TGTGCCAGCAGCGCGCCGGGGGGACAGGGGGCATACGAGCAGTACTTC. The encoded protein is CASSAPGGQGAYEQYF.

This clonotype was counted ten times or more. CDR3 bases: TGTGCCACAAGCGGACAGAACACCGGGGAGCTGTTTTTT. It codes for CATSGQNTGELFF. The rearrangement joins TRBV19 to TRBJ2-2; D could derive from TRBD1 or TRBD2 (5 bases each). Trimming left V 10 bases short and J 1 base short, with 10 bases between. CDR3 length: 13 residues. Germline CDR1 and CDR2: LNHDA and SQIVND (reference sequence). Looking up the rest from reference TRBV19 and TRBJ2-2 gives the full variable domain: DGGITQSPKYLFRKEGQNVTLSCEQNLNHDAMYWYRQDPGQGLRLIYYSQIVNDFQKGDIAEGYSVSREKKESFPLTVTSAQKNPTAFYLCATSGQNTGELFFGEGSRLTVL.

The rearrangement links TRBV29-1 to TRBJ1-5; no clear D. V lost 4 bases to trimming and J lost 6 bases, with 10 bases between them. The CDR3 length is 12 residues. The germline V gene encodes CDR1 SQVTM and CDR2 ANQGSEA. CDR3 nucleotide sequence: TGCAGCGTTGGGGCAGGTGGTCAGCCCCAGCATTTT. This sequence encodes CSVGAGGQPQHF.

The V and J genes are TRBV19 and TRBJ1-2; TRBD1 is a possible D gene (5 bases). V lost 1 base, J lost 2 bases, and 17 bases lay in between. Germline V lookup: CDR1 LNHDA, CDR2 SQIVND (reference sequence). This CDR3 is built from 17 residues. The CDR3 loop reads CASSIGIREGPNYGYTF. The CDR3 bases are TGTGCCAGTAGTATAGGCATCAGGGAAGGGCCCAACTATGGCTACACCTTC.

This clonotype was recorded only once. The chain combines TRBV20-1 with TRBJ1-6; possibly TRBD1 for D (5 bases). V was shortened by 1 base and J by 0 bases, with 7 bases between the two germline ends. Germline values: CDR1 DFQATT, CDR2 SNEGSKA (reference sequence). This CDR3 has 15 amino acids. CDR3 sequence (DNA): TGCAGTGCTAGAGGGGGGGGCTCCTATAATTCACCCCTCCACTTT. It is translated as CSARGGGSYNSPLHF.

There are a few counts of this clonotype. Being one base from a much bigger clone, this may be a read error. The V and J genes are TRBV30 and TRBJ1-4; D unresolved. Trimming shortened V by 0 bases and J by 2 bases, and 1 base separated the two germline ends. The CDR3 totals 12 residues. Germline CDR1 is GTSNPN and CDR2 is SVGIG (reference sequence). The CDR3 sequence: CAWSVTNEKLFF. As DNA, the CDR3 is TGTGCCTGGAGTGTGACTAATGAAAAACTGTTTTTT.

This clonotype was observed at least ten times. J is TRBJ1-6 and V is TRBV15; the D gene is possibly TRBD1 (6 bases). The CDR3 length is 15 residues. Per germline, CDR1 LNHNV and CDR2 YYDKDF (reference sequence). V lost 0 bases and J 7 bases, leaving 10 bases between the germline ends. CDR3 sequence: CATSRDPGHNSPLHF. CDR3 DNA: TGTGCCACCAGCAGAGACCCGGGACACAATTCACCCCTCCACTTT.

The J gene is TRBJ1-6, the V gene TRBV20-1; D ambiguous. Trimming took off 3 bases at V and 8 bases at J, with 11 bases between the two ends. The germline V gene has CDR1 DFQATT and CDR2 SNEGSKA (reference sequence). This CDR3 comprises 13 residues. CDR3 loop: CSASGSGDSPLHF. The CDR3 nucleotides read TGCAGTGCTAGTGGGTCCGGGGATTCACCCCTCCACTTT.

DNA of the CDR3: TGCGCCGCCCGCCGGGACCACCAAGAGACCCAGTACTTC. Protein product: CAARRDHQETQYF. The J gene is TRBJ2-5, the V gene TRBV10-2; D is perhaps TRBD1 or TRBD2 (5 bases each). Trimming stripped 11 bases from V and 0 bases from J, with 13 bases between. CDR3 length: 13 amino acids. Germline V CDR1 and CDR2: WSHSY, SAAADI.

Worth noting for this clonotype: The DNA is omitted, as the CDR3 cannot be located on it reliably, and the CDR3 follows TCRdb's listing. The chain recombines TRBV29-1 with TRBJ2-6; TRBD2 is the table's D call and was not checked against the DNA. The CDR3 is 10 residues long, ends included. Germline CDR1 and CDR2: SQVTM and ANQGSEA. CDR3 residues: CSVGGGTEAF.

This clonotype has a count of ten or more. This rearrangement joins TRBV12-3 or TRBV12-4 to TRBJ2-5; 8 bases are shared with TRBD1. This CDR3 is built from 15 residues. V trimming: 3 bases; J trimming: 4 bases; junction bases outside the gene matches: 7. For the CDR3, the DNA is TGTGCCAGCAGTTTCGCCAGGGGGCCGGGAGAGACCCAGTACTTC. This translates into CASSFARGPGETQYF.

This clonotype was counted ten times or more. J is TRBJ1-4 and V is TRBV29-1; a weak D match, TRBD1 (6 bases). This CDR3 contains 12 residues. V was clipped by 7 bases and J by 8 bases, with 14 bases between them. Germline V gene sequence: CDR1 SQVTM, CDR2 ANQGSEA. CDR3 coding DNA: TGCAGCGCATACAGGGAAAGGGAAAAACTGTTTTTT. It codes for CSAYREREKLFF.

Details on this clonotype: This may be a read error: a much more frequent sequence differs by one nucleotide. The chain uses TRBV24-1 and TRBJ1-1, with TRBD1 as a possible D gene (6 bases). CDR3 length: 15 amino acids. The V end lost 7 bases, the J end lost 3 bases, and 17 bases lay between the germline ends. Germline V gives CDR1 KGHDR, CDR2 SFDVKD. CDR3 protein: CATSDGTGSHTEAFF. The CDR3 nucleotides are TGTGCCACCAGCGATGGCACAGGGAGCCACACTGAAGCTTTCTTT.